This T cell receptor (beta chain) was identified in a study of T cell responses to AZD1222 COVID-19 vaccine (TCRdb year 2021). Study-level background: Because spike-specific TCR depth and breadth did not differ between the two schedules, AZD1222 recipients who got a second dose at roughly 4 weeks were pooled with those who got a second dose at roughly 12 weeks. TCR sequencing was performed for roughly 250 trial participants, of whom around 200 were given two doses of AZD1222 and some 26 were given two doses of MenACWY control vaccine. Enrollment into the trials was organized by age into subgroups of 18-55, 56-69 and 70-plus years, and those subgroups contained 148, 28 and 57 TCR-sequenced participants, respectively. Summary of the overall study and its limitations: Most participants were white British and females outnumbered males, and the authors suggested that clonal diversity may have been underestimated. In the small 56-69-year group, the increase in depth fell short of significance, most likely because of low power. Because no day 14 peak-response samples were available, repertoires were characterized only after the peak T cell response. CD4 TCRs associated with the vaccine covered the entire spike protein, and the dominant responses were in regions 160-218 and 743-854. Reportedly, almost half of the unique spike-specific TCRs recognized epitopes lying outside the regions that are mutated in the B.1.351 and B.1.1.7 variants. Spike-specific TCR breadth and depth rose significantly after two AZD1222 doses compared with day 0 and with MenACWY recipients. Conclusions about previously exposed vaccinees were limited because only a handful of AZD1222 recipients were SARS-CoV-2 seropositive at baseline.

Regarding this clone: Which antigen it targets is not known. No much larger clonotype is one base removed from it; base qualities were not supplied.

The CDR3 regions of human TCRbeta chains were subjected to immunosequencing. Processing in the source paper ran as follows. TCRs in the repertoires were compared against a reference library of SARS-CoV-2-specific TCRs that had been generated with the MIRA antigen-specificity platform. Breadth meant the fraction of unique TCRs that were SARS-CoV-2-associated, whereas depth meant the fraction of total T cells that were SARS-CoV-2-associated. Using the MIRA data, each spike-specific TCR was assigned both to the spike region to which the TCR was reactive and to a CD4 or CD8 class. Log10-transformed breadth and depth values were compared by one-way ANOVA with Sidak's multiple comparisons tests. TCRdb took over this immuneACCESS table, retaining in-frame rearrangements with V and J assigned. Such tables are incomplete; in checked studies, under half of the missing clones stem from an unresolved V gene, and the remainder is unexplained. V and J calls and clone size are given by that table; D and trimming were obtained from the DNA. The sample table shows some 140,000 clones, and roughly nine tenths are seen once. The top ten hold around 3.2% of the sample.

Explained via the paper, the time point label denotes: baseline before first vaccination. Samples from vaccinated people were obtained from the UK trials COV001 and COV002, which included a single-blind randomized controlled phase 2/3 trial of AZD1222 (ChAdOx1 nCoV-19) in healthy adults. For TCRbeta chain sequencing, PBMC samples were collected from trial participants at day 0 and at day 28 after the second dose. The clonotype comes from an adult in good health. The sequencing used peripheral blood, collected on day 0 of AZD1222 vaccination.

The CDR3 protein is CSATGSYEQYF. In nucleotides, the sequence is TGCAGTGCTACCGGCTCCTACGAGCAGTACTTC. Here the chain combines TRBV20-1 and TRBJ2-7; no D gene can be assigned with confidence. Trimming removed 4 bases from V and 0 bases from J, leaving 4 bases between the germline ends. Sequences DFQATT (CDR1) and SNEGSKA (CDR2) are obtained from the germline V gene (reference sequence). Reading from cysteine to phenylalanine, the CDR3 counts 11 amino acids. Only the CDR3 DNA stays, 33 bases, in frame from base 1.